This T cell receptor (beta chain) is from a study of neoadjuvant nivolumab and ipilimumab in lung cancer. Data came from immunoSEQ multiplex PCR; TCRdb stores just in-frame clones and leaves some out. The sample lists approximately 13,000 clones, nearly 70% occurring once. Study conclusions and caveats: TCR clonality did not significantly correlate with pathologic tumor regression. TCR receptors were sequenced in few samples.

As regards this clone: Its cognate antigen is unknown.

Germline V CDR1 and CDR2: MNHGY, SVAAGI. The CDR3 is 15 amino acids. Trimming pared 3 bases from V and 0 bases from J, leaving 12 bases between. The TCR comes from an adult with non-small cell lung cancer. Sample: peripheral blood, taken after neoadjuvant nivolumab, alone or with ipilimumab, at or shortly before surgery. J is TRBJ2-7 and V is TRBV6-9, with TRBD2 as a possible D gene (5 bases). This CDR3 is CASSYQRLSSYEQYF. The DNA of the CDR3 is TGTGCCAGCAGTTACCAGCGGCTGAGCTCCTACGAGCAGTACTTC.